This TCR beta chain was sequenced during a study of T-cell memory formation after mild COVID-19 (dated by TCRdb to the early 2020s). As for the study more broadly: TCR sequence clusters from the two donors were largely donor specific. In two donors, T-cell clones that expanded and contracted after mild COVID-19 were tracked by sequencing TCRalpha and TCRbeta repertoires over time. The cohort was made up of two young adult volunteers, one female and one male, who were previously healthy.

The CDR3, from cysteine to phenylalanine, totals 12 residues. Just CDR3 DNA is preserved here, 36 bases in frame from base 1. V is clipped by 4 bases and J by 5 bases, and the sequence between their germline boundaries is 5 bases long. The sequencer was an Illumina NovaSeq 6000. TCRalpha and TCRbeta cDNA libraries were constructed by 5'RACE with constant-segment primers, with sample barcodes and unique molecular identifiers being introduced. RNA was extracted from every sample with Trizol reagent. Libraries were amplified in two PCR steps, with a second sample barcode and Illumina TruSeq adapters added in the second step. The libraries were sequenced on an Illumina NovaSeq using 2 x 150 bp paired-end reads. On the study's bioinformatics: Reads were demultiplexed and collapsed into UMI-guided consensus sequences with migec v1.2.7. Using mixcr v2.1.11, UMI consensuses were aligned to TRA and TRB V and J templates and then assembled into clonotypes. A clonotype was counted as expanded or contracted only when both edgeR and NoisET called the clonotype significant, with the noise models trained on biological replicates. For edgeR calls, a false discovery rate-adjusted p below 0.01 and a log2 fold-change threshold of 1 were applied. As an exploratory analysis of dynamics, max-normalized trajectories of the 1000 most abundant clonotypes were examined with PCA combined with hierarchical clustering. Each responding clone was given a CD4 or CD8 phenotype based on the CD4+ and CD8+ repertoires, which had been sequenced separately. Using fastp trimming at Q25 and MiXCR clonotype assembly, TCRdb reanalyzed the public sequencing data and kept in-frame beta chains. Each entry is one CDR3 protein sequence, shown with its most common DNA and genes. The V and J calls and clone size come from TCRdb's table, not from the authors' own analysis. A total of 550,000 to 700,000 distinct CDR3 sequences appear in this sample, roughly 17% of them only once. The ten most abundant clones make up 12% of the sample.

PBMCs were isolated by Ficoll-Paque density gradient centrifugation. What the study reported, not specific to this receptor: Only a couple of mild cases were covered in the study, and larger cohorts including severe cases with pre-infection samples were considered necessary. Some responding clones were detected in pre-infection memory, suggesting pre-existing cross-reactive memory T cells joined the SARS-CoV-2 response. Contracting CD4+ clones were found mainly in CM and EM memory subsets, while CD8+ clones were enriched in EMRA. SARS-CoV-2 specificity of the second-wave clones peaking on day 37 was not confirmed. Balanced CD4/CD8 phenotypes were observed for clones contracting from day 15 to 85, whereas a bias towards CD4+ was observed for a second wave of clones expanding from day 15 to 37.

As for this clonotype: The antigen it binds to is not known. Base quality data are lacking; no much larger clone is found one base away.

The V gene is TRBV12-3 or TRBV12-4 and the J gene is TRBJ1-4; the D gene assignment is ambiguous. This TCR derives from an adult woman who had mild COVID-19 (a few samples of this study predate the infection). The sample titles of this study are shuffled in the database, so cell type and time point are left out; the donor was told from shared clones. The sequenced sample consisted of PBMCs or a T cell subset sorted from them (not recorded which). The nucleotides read TGTGCCAGCAGTTGGCCGAATGAAAAACTGTTTTTT. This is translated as CASSWPNEKLFF.